This passage covers 30 T cell receptor beta chains from one sample sequenced in a study of T-cell memory formation after mild COVID-19 (dated by TCRdb to the early 2020s). Library preparation used 5' RACE. This sample was sequenced with an Illumina NovaSeq 6000. The public reads were quality trimmed at Q25 with fastp and then assembled into clones with MiXCR by TCRdb, keeping productive beta chains. One record per CDR3 amino acid sequence lists the most common genes and DNA. This sample holds around 210,000 distinct CDR3 sequences; over 7.5% were observed only once. The ten most abundant clones make up around 3.4% of the sample. Sequencing input: PBMCs or a T cell subset sorted from them (not recorded which). These receptors were taken from a man aged 18 to 30 who had mild COVID-19 (a few samples of this study predate the infection). The sample titles of this study are shuffled in the database, so cell type and time point are left out; the donor was told from shared clones.

This clonotype was counted many times. The V and J genes are TRBV20-1 and TRBJ2-3; 11 bases align to TRBD2. The CDR3 consists of 16 residues. The germline V gene has CDR1 DFQATT and CDR2 SNEGSKA (reference sequence). The junction had 8 bases not matched to a gene; V was cut back by 0 bases and J by 6 bases. The CDR3 here is CSARESSGGTADTQYF. The CDR3 bases are TGCAGTGCTAGAGAGTCTAGCGGGGGGACCGCGGATACGCAGTATTTT.

Of note for this clonotype: This may arise from a read error, as a much more abundant clone is one base away. This chain uses TRBV5-1 with TRBJ2-1, with 7 positions matching TRBD1. The V segment lost 2 bases and the J segment 9 bases; nucleotides outside the gene matches: 14. CDR1 and CDR2 (germline): SGHRS, YFSETQ. This CDR3 is 16 amino acids long. CDR3 bases: TGCGCCAGCAGCTTTACCGGGACAGATAGATACGGTGAGCAGTTCTTC. Protein product: CASSFTGTDRYGEQFF. Complete variable domain (other parts from reference TRBV5-1 and TRBJ2-1): KAGVTQTPRYLIKTRGQQVTLSCSPISGHRSVSWYQQTPGQGLQFLFEYFSETQRNKGNFPGRFSGRQFSNSRSEMNVSTLELGDSALYLCASSFTGTDRYGEQFFGPGTRLTVL.

The rearrangement links TRBV12-3 or TRBV12-4 to TRBJ2-2, with D unresolved. V lost 3 bases and J 7 bases, leaving 6 bases between the germline ends. The CDR3 is 12 amino acids. The CDR3 spells CASSFLVGELFF. The CDR3 DNA follows: TGTGCCAGCAGTTTTCTAGTCGGGGAGCTGTTTTTT.

The rearrangement links TRBV3-1 to TRBJ1-4; D perhaps matches TRBD1 (5 bases). V lost 3 bases, J lost 4 bases, and 12 bases lay in between. The V gene's germline CDR1 is LGHDT and CDR2 YNNKEL (reference sequence). This CDR3 has 15 amino acids. The CDR3 nucleotides are TGTGCCAGCAGCCAGATCGGAGGGGATAATGAAAAACTGTTTTTT. Protein: CASSQIGGDNEKLFF.

This clonotype was observed a handful of times. The chain recombines TRBV20-1 with TRBJ2-3; 10 nucleotides agree with TRBD1. This CDR3 spans 15 amino acids. Germline V gene sequence: CDR1 DFQATT, CDR2 SNEGSKA (reference sequence). V was clipped by 0 bases and J by 2 bases; unmatched bases: 2. The CDR3 coding sequence is TGCAGTGCTAGAGATGGACAGGGGGTCACAGATACGCAGTATTTT. This gives the protein CSARDGQGVTDTQYF.

The rearrangement links TRBV12-3 or TRBV12-4 to TRBJ1-1; perhaps TRBD1 as D (5 bases). This CDR3 is 14 amino acids long. V was clipped by 6 bases and J by 1 base, with 12 bases between them. The CDR3 DNA reads TGTGCCAGCAGGACCGGGACGGAGAACACTGAAGCTTTCTTT. Translation gives CASRTGTENTEAFF.

This clonotype was counted between two and nine times. The chain links TRBV5-1 to TRBJ1-3; tentative D call: TRBD1 (5 bases). Germline V gene sequence: CDR1 SGHRS, CDR2 YFSETQ. V was shortened by 1 base and J by 1 base, with 6 bases between the two germline ends. The CDR3 consists of 14 residues. CDR3 DNA: TGCGCCAGCAGCTTGACAGGTTCTGGAAACACCATATATTTT. It yields the protein CASSLTGSGNTIYF.

The chain is built from TRBV2 and TRBJ2-2; TRBD1 matches 8 bases. J gave up 3 bases and V 6 bases, and 3 bases lay outside the gene matches. The CDR3 length is 14 residues. From germline, CDR1 is SNHLY and CDR2 FYNNEI. The chain's CDR3 is CASRTDRDTGELFF. CDR3 in DNA: TGTGCCAGCAGGACGGACAGGGACACCGGGGAGCTGTTTTTT.

This clonotype came up a few times. V usage is TRBV6-4 and J usage is TRBJ2-3, with D perhaps given as TRBD1 or TRBD2 (5 bases each). The V gene's germline CDR1 is MRHNA and CDR2 SNTAGT. V lost 10 bases, J lost 1 base, and 18 bases lay in between. The CDR3 loop spans 15 amino acids. The DNA for the CDR3 is TGTGCCACCCGGAGGTCGGGGCTACGCACAGATACGCAGTATTTT. Translating gives CATRRSGLRTDTQYF.

This clonotype has just a few counts. The gene calls are TRBV4-3 and TRBJ1-4; a possible D gene is TRBD1 (6 bases). V was cut by 0 bases and J by 6 bases, with 11 bases left in between. Germline values: CDR1 LGHNA, CDR2 YSLEER. The CDR3 covers 15 residues. Written as DNA, the CDR3 is TGCGCCAGCAGCCAAGATCAGGACAGCCATGAAAAACTGTTTTTT. This translates into CASSQDQDSHEKLFF.

This clonotype was picked up a small number of times. V usage is TRBV2 and J usage is TRBJ1-4; the match to TRBD1 covers 7 bases. In germline, CDR1 is SNHLY, CDR2 FYNNEI. The junction had 6 bases not matched to a gene; V was cut back by 5 bases and J by 3 bases. This CDR3 has 15 amino acids. CDR3 protein: CASSQQGQSNEKLFF. In nucleotides, the CDR3 is TGTGCCAGCAGTCAACAGGGGCAATCTAATGAAAAACTGTTTTTT.

The chain employs TRBV28 and TRBJ2-2; possibly TRBD1 or TRBD2 for D (5 bases each). The CDR3 has 13 amino acids. The germline V gene encodes CDR1 MDHEN and CDR2 SYDVKM. The ends were cut back, 7 bases at V and 7 bases at J, with 13 bases in the middle. CDR3 nucleotides: TGTGCCAGCACCCCCGGGACCGGCGGGGAGCTGTTTTTT. Residues: CASTPGTGGELFF.

The chain employs TRBV12-3 or TRBV12-4 and TRBJ2-4; TRBD1 agrees at 7 bases. Losses at the gene ends were 5 bases for V and 2 bases for J; bases not matched to a gene: 3. The CDR3 totals 14 residues. CDR3 region: CASSPQGTKNIQYF. In DNA form, the CDR3 reads TGTGCCAGCAGTCCACAGGGGACCAAAAACATTCAGTACTTC.

The chain has TRBV6-1 and TRBJ2-1; D is undetermined. The germline V and J ends were trimmed by 7 bases and 5 bases, with 18 bases remaining between them. Per the germline V gene, CDR1 is MNHNS and CDR2 is SASEGT. The CDR3 extends over 15 amino acids. The CDR3 reads CASTTGPRADNEQFF. The CDR3 nucleotides read TGTGCCAGCACCACCGGACCCCGGGCCGACAATGAGCAGTTCTTC.

V is TRBV20-1 and J is TRBJ1-1, with 8 bases matching TRBD1. Trimming at V came to 3 bases and at J to 2 bases, leaving 8 bases not matched to a gene. The CDR3 covers 15 residues. The germline gives CDR1 DFQATT, CDR2 SNEGSKA (reference sequence). The CDR3 sequence: CSARIPGQENTEAFF. In DNA, the CDR3 is TGCAGTGCTAGGATCCCGGGACAGGAAAACACTGAAGCTTTCTTT.

The rearrangement joins TRBV20-1 to TRBJ2-3; 13 nucleotides align to TRBD2. Germline V lookup: CDR1 DFQATT, CDR2 SNEGSKA (reference sequence). This CDR3 has 14 amino acids. The V and J ends lost 6 bases and 3 bases, in that order; junction bases with no gene match: 3. The CDR3, as DNA: TGCAGTGCCGGGACTAGCGGGGAAACAGATACGCAGTATTTT. Protein sequence: CSAGTSGETDTQYF.

CDR3 in DNA: TGTGCCAGCAGCCAGCGCGGACAGTGGGGAGATACGCAGTATTTT. This sequence encodes CASSQRGQWGDTQYF. The gene calls are TRBV6-5 and TRBJ2-3; perhaps TRBD1 as D (6 bases). Per the germline V gene, CDR1 is MNHEY and CDR2 is SVGAGI. CDR3 length equals 15 residues. Between the trimmed V and J ends, which lost 6 bases and 5 bases, there was a span of 18 bases.

The chain combines TRBV5-1 with TRBJ2-3, with 7 bases fitting TRBD1. Germline CDR1 SGHRS, CDR2 YFSETQ. CDR3 size: 15 residues. V lost 3 bases and J lost 0; bases outside the gene matches: 4. In nucleotides, the CDR3 is TGCGCCAGCAGCTCCGGGACAGTAAGCACAGATACGCAGTATTTT. Translating gives CASSSGTVSTDTQYF.

The rearrangement joins TRBV5-1 to TRBJ1-5; no clear D. The germline CDR1 and CDR2 sequences are SGHRS and YFSETQ. The CDR3 spans 15 residues. Trimming left V 0 bases short and J 6 bases short, with 13 bases between. CDR3 amino acids: CASSLGVTVGQPQHF. The CDR3, as DNA: TGCGCCAGCAGCTTGGGGGTGACGGTCGGTCAGCCCCAGCATTTT.

There are a few counts of this clonotype. The V gene is TRBV5-4, the J gene TRBJ2-3, with D possibly being TRBD2 (7 bases). The CDR3 has 15 residues. V lost 1 base, J lost 4 bases, and 13 bases lay in between. Germline V CDR1 and CDR2: SGHNT, YYREEE (reference sequence). The CDR3, as DNA: TGTGCCAGCAGCTTGAGAGGGGGGGCCGCAGATACGCAGTATTTT. Translated: CASSLRGGAADTQYF.

The chain links TRBV29-1 to TRBJ1-2; D gene uncertain. Trimming cost V 4 bases and J 2 bases, with 14 bases left between them. Germline V gene sequence: CDR1 SQVTM, CDR2 ANQGSEA. The CDR3 has 14 amino acids. The CDR3 loop reads CSVVAQETNYGYTF. Written as DNA, the CDR3 is TGCAGCGTTGTGGCGCAGGAAACAAACTATGGCTACACCTTC.

This clonotype was counted a few times. V usage is TRBV5-1 and J usage is TRBJ2-1, with a tentative D call TRBD2 (6 bases). Per the germline V gene, CDR1 is SGHRS and CDR2 is YFSETQ. This CDR3 is 17 amino acids long. The V gene lost 3 bases and the J gene lost 0 bases, with 16 bases spanning the gap. CDR3 sequence: CASSWPYRGNSYNEQFF. The CDR3 region has the DNA TGCGCCAGCAGCTGGCCCTATCGGGGGAACTCCTACAATGAGCAGTTCTTC. Combining the CDR3 with reference TRBV5-1 and TRBJ2-1 gives the whole variable domain KAGVTQTPRYLIKTRGQQVTLSCSPISGHRSVSWYQQTPGQGLQFLFEYFSETQRNKGNFPGRFSGRQFSNSRSEMNVSTLELGDSALYLCASSWPYRGNSYNEQFFGPGTRLTVL.

The chain uses TRBV4-3 and TRBJ1-2; D may be TRBD1 (6 bases). CDR3 size: 15 residues. Germline CDR1 is LGHNA and CDR2 is YSLEER. V was pared by 4 bases and J by 3 bases, with 15 bases between. This chain's CDR3 is CASSLIVGTYYGYTF. Written as DNA, the CDR3 is TGCGCCAGCAGCCTTATCGTCGGGACATACTATGGCTACACCTTC.

This clonotype was counted between two and nine times. The chain uses TRBV5-1 and TRBJ2-7; D is ambiguous. V was trimmed by 5 bases and J by 0 bases, leaving 12 bases between them. The germline V gene encodes CDR1 SGHRS and CDR2 YFSETQ. CDR3 size: 14 residues. CDR3 loop: CASRVLPSSYEQYF. The CDR3 DNA follows: TGCGCCAGCAGAGTCCTCCCGAGCTCCTACGAGCAGTACTTC.

In this sample, this clonotype turned up many times. This chain joins TRBV10-3 and TRBJ2-7; weak D call: TRBD2 (6 bases). This CDR3 has 14 residues. Deletions cut 0 bases from V and 3 bases from J, with 9 bases between. CDR1 is ENHRY, CDR2 SYGVKD, per germline. CDR3 sequence (DNA): TGTGCCATCAGTGAGTCCCGCGGGGACTACGAGCAGTACGTC. Its translation: CAISESRGDYEQYV.

The V gene is TRBV7-9, the J gene TRBJ2-2; D remains ambiguous. The V end lost 5 bases, the J end lost 0 bases, and 13 bases lay between the germline ends. Germline V lookup: CDR1 SEHNR, CDR2 FQNEAQ (reference sequence). The length of the CDR3 is 16 residues. CDR3: CASSPLTGSNTGELFF. DNA of the CDR3: TGTGCCAGCAGCCCTTTAACCGGTTCGAACACCGGGGAGCTGTTTTTT.

The sample holds many counts of this clonotype. The rearrangement uses TRBV5-1 and TRBJ2-1; 9 positions agree with TRBD2. CDR3 length: 16 amino acids. With V trimmed by 0 bases and J by 9 bases, 10 bases remained unmatched. CDR1 SGHRS and CDR2 YFSETQ come from the germline V gene. CDR3 region: CASSLVAGGPYGEQFF. CDR3 DNA sequence: TGCGCCAGCAGCTTGGTTGCGGGGGGGCCTTACGGTGAGCAGTTCTTC.

The rearrangement joins TRBV25-1 to TRBJ1-4; D not certain. The length of the CDR3 is 14 residues. The V end was cut by 4 bases, the J end by 8 bases, with 14 bases between. CDR1 is MGHDK and CDR2 is SYGVNS in the germline V gene. The CDR3 DNA reads TGTGCCAGCAGTGGCCCCCCCGGGAAGGAAAAACTGTTTTTT. Translating gives CASSGPPGKEKLFF.

The rearrangement joins TRBV28 to TRBJ2-5; 7 bases are shared with TRBD1. This CDR3 has 14 residues. V lost 8 bases and J lost 2; bases outside the gene matches: 8. CDR1 and CDR2 from the germline V gene are MDHEN and SYDVKM. CDR3 sequence reads: CASRPGTAQETQYF. The CDR3 DNA follows: TGTGCCAGCCGGCCCGGGACAGCTCAAGAGACCCAGTACTTC.

The V gene is TRBV15, the J gene TRBJ1-5; D possibly corresponds to TRBD1 (6 bases). V gave up 2 bases and J gave up 5 bases, with 10 bases separating them. CDR1 LNHNV and CDR2 YYDKDF come from the germline V gene (reference sequence). The CDR3 is 14 residues long. CDR3 sequence reads: CATSRSAGDQPQHF. CDR3 DNA sequence: TGTGCCACCAGCAGAAGCGCAGGGGATCAGCCCCAGCATTTT. Together with reference TRBV15 and TRBJ1-5, the CDR3 gives the full variable domain: DAMVIQNPRYQVTQFGKPVTLSCSQTLNHNVMYWYQQKSSQAPKLLFHYYDKDFNNEADTPDNFQSRRPNTSFCFLDIRSPGLGDTAMYLCATSRSAGDQPQHFGDGTRLSIL.